This T cell receptor beta chain is drawn from a study of ipilimumab plus nivolumab after autologous stem cell transplantation. Study details: Patients received a median of about five ipilimumab and 8 nivolumab doses. General observations from the study: TCR repertoire, Treg phenotype and gut microbiota reportedly support more study of this approach.

Libraries were prepared by immunoSEQ multiplex PCR; TCRdb keeps only in-frame clonotypes and omits some of them. The sample has roughly 6,300 clones, approximately 92% seen once; the top ten hold 5%. Germline trimming cut 0 bases from V and 8 bases from J; bases unmatched to any gene: 11. CDR3 length: 19 amino acids. Looked up from germline, CDR1 is MNHEY and CDR2 is SMNVEV (reference sequence). Checkpoint therapy with ipilimumab 1 mg/kg began 14 to 28 days after transplant. Patients received nivolumab 3 mg/kg at weeks 1, 4, 7, 10, then fortnightly to week 26. The sample holds one count of this clone. The antigen is undetermined.

This chain links TRBV27 with TRBJ2-1, with TRBD2 matching 15 bases. This specimen was PBMCs, taken in a trial of ipilimumab plus nivolumab as post-transplant consolidation. This clonotype was obtained from a female donor with multiple myeloma. CDR3 sequence (DNA): TGTGCCAGCAGTTTATCGGGTTCCCTGGGACTAGCGGGAGGCTATGAGCAGTTCTTC. It specifies CASSLSGSLGLAGGYEQFF.